The T cell receptor beta chain described here comes from a study of shared clonotypes between healthy human individuals. About the research overall: A couple of female and a few male donors aged 18 to 49 were enrolled.

Details on this clone: Antigen unknown.

Study results and caveats: Sampling covered nothing but blood. Tissue TCR repertoires likely differ from those found in blood.

This CDR3 region has 14 residues. The trim removed 3 bases at V and 6 bases at J, leaving 2 bases unmatched. The germline CDR1 and CDR2 sequences are SGHVS and FNYEAQ. Once extracted for a subset, genomic DNA was divided evenly among several immunoSEQ plates. Unsorted PBMC DNA sequencing spanned ten immunoSEQ deep assay plates. The data were produced by immunoSEQ multiplex PCR, yet TCRdb's version contains in-frame clones alone and is incomplete. The profile covers around 430,000 clones, with about 85% appearing a single time and less than 15% taken by the ten largest. V gene TRBV7-6 combines with J gene TRBJ2-1; 10 nucleotides align to TRBD2. This receptor was obtained from a middle-aged woman in good health. Some clones in this sample may be carry-over from other donors' samples. Sequenced: PBMCs. The CDR3 spells CASSLPSGGNEQFF. The CDR3 DNA sequence: TGTGCCAGCAGCTTGCCTAGCGGGGGCAATGAGCAGTTCTTC.